These 11 T cell receptor beta chains share one sample of origin, sequenced in a study of CD8 T cells in Susac syndrome. Reverse transcription of roughly 0.5 to 1 ug RNA was carried out with random hexamers. In TCRdb, the immunoSEQ multiplex PCR reads were re-called with MiXCR into one record per CDR3 protein. This table has 200,000 to 300,000 distinct CDR3 sequences, 90% to 97% appearing once. Material: CD4+ T cells from PBMCs. The receptors were gathered from a human donor with Susac syndrome.

This clonotype was observed once. The J gene is TRBJ2-1, the V gene TRBV5-1, with 13 nucleotides matching TRBD2. Germline V gene lookup returns CDR1 SGHRS and CDR2 YFSETQ. This CDR3 region has 15 residues. The J segment lost 12 bases and the V segment lost 1 base, leaving 7 bases of the junction unmatched. This CDR3 reads CASSLSLGLAGTQFF. The CDR3 region has the DNA TGCGCCAGCAGCTTGAGTCTGGGACTAGCGGGAACGCAGTTCTTC.

The V gene is TRBV20-1, the J gene TRBJ2-1; D may match TRBD1 or TRBD2 (5 bases each). The CDR3 has 14 residues. The germline gives CDR1 DFQATT, CDR2 SNEGSKA (reference sequence). Trimming cost V 3 bases and J 4 bases, with 13 bases left between them. The CDR3 region is CSASEGMAYNEQFF. For the CDR3, the DNA is TGCAGTGCTAGTGAGGGGATGGCTTACAATGAGCAGTTCTTC.

This rearrangement joins TRBV11-2 to TRBJ1-3; D call uncertain. There are 12 residues in the CDR3. The V gene lost 2 bases and the J gene lost 8 bases, with 7 bases spanning the gap. Per germline, CDR1 SGHAT and CDR2 FQNNGV. The CDR3 protein is CASSLPSDTIYF. CDR3 nucleotides: TGTGCCAGCAGCTTACCCTCGGACACCATATATTTT.

The chain uses TRBV18 and TRBJ2-2, with 10 bases matching TRBD2. Germline CDR1 and CDR2: KGHSH and LQKENI. Trimming cost V 6 bases and J 3 bases; bases outside gene matches: 7. The CDR3 has 16 residues. For the CDR3, the DNA is TGTGCCAGCTCCCCCCGGACTAGCGGCGACACCGGGGAGCTGTTTTTT. This translates into CASSPRTSGDTGELFF.

As regards this clonotype: At one boundary the junction diverges from the germline segment, which might be a read error. The chain employs TRBV7-7 and TRBJ2-2; tentative D call: TRBD2 (6 bases). Germline V CDR1 and CDR2: SSHAT, FNYEAQ (reference sequence). This CDR3 region has 15 residues. The CDR3, as DNA: TGTGCTAGCAGCCCGACTAGAACGAACACCGGGGAGCTGTTTTTT. Translation: CASSPTRTNTGELFF.

The J gene is TRBJ2-7, the V gene TRBV4-1, with TRBD1 as a possible D gene (6 bases). This CDR3 is 13 amino acids long. V dropped 1 base and J dropped 5 bases, with 9 bases sitting between them. Germline CDR1 is MGHRA and CDR2 is YSYEKL. This CDR3 is CASSQGHRDEQYF. CDR3 nucleotide sequence: TGCGCCAGCAGCCAAGGACACAGGGACGAGCAGTACTTC.

This sequence joins TRBV20-1 and TRBJ2-3; 10 bases are a match to TRBD1. The CDR3 length is 15 residues. CDR1 and CDR2 (germline): DFQATT, SNEGSKA (reference sequence). The V segment lost 5 bases and the J segment 2 bases; nucleotides outside the gene matches: 7. Here the CDR3 DNA reads TGCAGTGCTTCTCCGGGACAGGGGATCACAGATACGCAGTATTTT. This encodes CSASPGQGITDTQYF.

The chain uses TRBV28 and TRBJ1-2, with no clear D. CDR1 and CDR2 from the germline V gene are MDHEN and SYDVKM. V was trimmed by 9 bases and J by 7 bases, leaving 21 bases between them. The CDR3 runs 14 residues. CDR3: CASCIGGELCGYTF. CDR3 DNA: TGTGCCAGTTGTATCGGCGGAGAACTATGTGGCTACACCTTC.

The chain combines TRBV18 with TRBJ1-1, with 7 nucleotides matching TRBD1. Trimming cost V 0 bases and J 1 base; bases outside gene matches: 5. Germline CDR1 is KGHSH and CDR2 is LQKENI. The CDR3 runs to 16 residues. In DNA form, the CDR3 reads TGTGCCAGCTCACCACCCCGACAGGGTAGGAACACTGAAGCTTTCTTT. Its translation is CASSPPRQGRNTEAFF.

The V gene is TRBV30, the J gene TRBJ1-1; unclear D gene. Germline CDR1 and CDR2: GTSNPN and SVGIG (reference sequence). Trimming left V 5 bases short and J 4 bases short, with 8 bases between. This CDR3 is 11 amino acids long. Written as DNA, the CDR3 is TGTGCCTGGGTGGCAGTCACTGAAGCTTTCTTT. This codes for CAWVAVTEAFF.

This sequence joins TRBV24-1 and TRBJ1-2, with 10 bases fitting TRBD1. Germline V CDR1 and CDR2: KGHDR, SFDVKD. V was clipped by 4 bases and J by 7 bases; unmatched bases: 8. The length of the CDR3 is 15 residues. The CDR3 is CATSERDRGNFGYTF. The CDR3 nucleotides are TGTGCCACCAGTGAAAGGGACAGGGGAAATTTTGGCTACACCTTC.